This T cell receptor (beta chain) comes out of a study of shared clonotypes between healthy human individuals (TCRdb year 2020). General notes on the study: A couple of women and three men aged 18 to 49 years were included in the cohort. To estimate repertoire size and how much clonotypes are shared between individuals, the study performed deep sequencing of blood TCR repertoires from roughly five healthy adults. For each donor, CD4 naive and CD4 memory were each run on three plates, CD8 naive on two plates, and CD8 memory on one plate. Per donor, leukapheresis produced somewhere between about 0.94 and 9.5 billion PBMCs. To increase sequencing depth and limit assay-specific biases, TCR repertoire library preparation and sequencing were carried out by different laboratories using diverse techniques.

What the work shows at the level of the full study, not this receptor alone: Sampling was limited to blood, and TCR repertoires in tissue likely differ from TCR repertoires in blood. Naive subsets generally had larger estimated clonotype richness than memory subsets. Because the study included a small number of donors, the genetic and exposure-history diversity represented was limited. Higher generation probabilities were observed for clonotypes shared by all four sorted-subset donors than for non-shared clonotypes. Rarefaction of sorted-subset datasets indicated incomplete sequencing despite the large sequencing depth. When a handful of donors were compared, the shared fraction of clonotypes was 5% to 6.5% for naive CD4, approximately 3.5% for naive CD8, 2.3% for memory CD4, and 0.4% for memory CD8. Based on pairwise subsampling, the degree of clonotype sharing among donors was expected to be affected by sequencing depth.

In regard to this clone: Its antigen is still unknown. No base quality values were provided; no much bigger clone lies one nucleotide off.

The donors were healthy, HIV-negative adults with no recently reported acute infections or vaccinations. Only Caucasian adults living in Nashville, Tennessee, USA were represented among the donors. Magnetic negative selection was used to enrich CD4+ T cells, after which naive cells were positively selected on CD45RA and the negative fraction became the memory subset. Blood was obtained by leukapheresis, after which PBMCs were separated by Ficoll-Histopaque density gradient centrifugation and cryopreserved in liquid nitrogen vapor phase. Analytical flow cytometry was used to check the purity and quantity of each magnetically sorted T cell population. Genomic DNA was isolated from every sorted fraction and measured by UV absorbance on a Nanodrop 2000c. The germline V gene gives CDR1 as SGHTA and CDR2 as FQGNSA. The CDR3 runs 15 amino acids, cysteine and phenylalanine included. The sequence is cut down to CDR3 DNA, 45 bases in frame from base 1. Cut back by 5 bases and 5 bases, the V and J ends lie 19 bases apart.

TCR CDR3 regions were amplified from genomic DNA by multiplex PCR using the deep immunoSEQ assay. For each cell subset, the extracted genomic DNA was distributed evenly across all wells of several immunoSEQ 96-well plates, and each plate served as one replicate. For sorted subsets, 150 to 250 ng genomic DNA, equal to some 28,000 T cell genomes, was loaded into each replicate PCR. Purified libraries were quantified with a Qubit 3.0 fluorometer, sized on a Bioanalyzer 2100, and re-quantified with the KAPA Library Quantification kit. A separate single-read 150-cycle Illumina NextSeq 550 flow cell was used to sequence each immunoSEQ 96-well plate. The source study handled its data this way. Because only junctional sequences without quality scores were contained in the immunoSEQ output, filtering matching that applied to full-length reads could not be performed. Sequences were annotated with PyIR, a Python wrapper for IgBLAST v1.9, and V/J genes and CDR3 were assigned using IMGT germline references. Any read was removed if the V/J assignment was weak (E-value above 1e-6), the CDR3 was missing, or the read contained stop codons, out-of-frame junctions, or ambiguous translated residues. A V3J clonotype was defined by an identical inferred V gene, J gene, and CDR3 amino acid sequence. Percentage overlap between repertoires was calculated by dividing the number of shared unique clonotypes by the size of the smaller repertoire. Repertoire richness was assessed with RTK rarefaction, the Chao1 estimator, and Recon v2.1 estimates of unobserved clonotypes. Generation probabilities were computed with OLGA for all TCRbeta clonotypes obtained by the gDNA method from several donors. Not all clones reach the TCRdb copy of this immuneACCESS table, which keeps in-frame sequences only. Checked studies attribute under half of the gap to unresolved V genes and leave the rest unexplained. D and trimming come from the DNA, and the V and J calls and clone size come from that table. The sample table holds 2 million to 2.5 million clones, of which around 95% were seen once. Less than 0.15% of the sample rests with the top ten.

Recombination linked TRBV7-2 to TRBJ2-7; the D gene identity is not certain. The receptor comes from a man younger than 35 in good health. The sample was naive CD4+ T cells sorted from blood. The meaning of the sample's cell subset or site label: CD45RA+ positively selected. Here the CDR3 is given as CASSRLKASPNEQYF. The nucleotide sequence is given as TGTGCCAGCAGCCGCTTAAAAGCGTCCCCTAACGAGCAGTACTTC.